A selection of T cell receptor beta chains follows, all from one sample in a study of T cell responses to AZD1222 COVID-19 vaccine. This table comes from immunoSEQ multiplex PCR, and its TCRdb copy is limited to in-frame clones, with some not included. The sample yields 95,000 to 110,000 clones, more than 75% seen once. The sample consisted of peripheral blood, taken on day 0 of AZD1222 vaccination. Receptors were obtained from an adult in good health. The CDR3 runs from the conserved cysteine through the conserved F or W. D genes are given only for firm matches. Part of the rows lack a size; the others show once, few, many or a class for expanded clones.

cdr3_aa: CASSETVMTSPLHF
cdr3_nt: TGTGCCAGCAGCGAGACGGTGATGACCTCACCCCTCCACTTT
j_call: TRBJ1-6
v_call: TRBV2
d_call: NA
clone_size: NA

cdr3_aa: CASSIPGPGELFF
cdr3_nt: TGTGCCAGTAGTATTCCAGGGCCCGGGGAGCTGTTTTTT
j_call: TRBJ2-2
v_call: TRBV19
d_call: NA
clone_size: NA

cdr3_aa: CASSQDSGNEKLFF
cdr3_nt: TGTGCCAGCAGCCAGGACAGCGGGAATGAAAAACTGTTTTTT
j_call: TRBJ1-4
v_call: TRBV6-5
d_call: NA
clone_size: NA

cdr3_aa: CASSLEPGLAGYNEQFF
cdr3_nt: TGTGCCAGCAGTTTGGAACCGGGACTAGCGGGGTACAATGAGCAGTTCTTC
j_call: TRBJ2-1
v_call: TRBV27
d_call: TRBD2
clone_size: NA

cdr3_aa: CASASRRTSGANVLTF
cdr3_nt: TGTGCCAGCGCTTCGCGGAGGACCTCTGGGGCCAACGTCCTGACTTTC
j_call: TRBJ2-6
v_call: TRBV27
d_call: NA
clone_size: NA

cdr3_aa: CASSYSRDTSYEQYF
cdr3_nt: TGTGCCAGCAGTTACTCTCGGGACACTTCCTACGAGCAGTACTTC
j_call: TRBJ2-7
v_call: TRBV6-5
d_call: NA
clone_size: NA

cdr3_aa: CASTGTYTLNTEAFF
cdr3_nt: TGTGCCAGCACAGGGACCTATACCTTGAACACTGAAGCTTTCTTT
j_call: TRBJ1-1
v_call: TRBV2
d_call: NA
clone_size: NA

cdr3_aa: CASSPQQGLTEAFF
cdr3_nt: TGTGCCAGCAGCCCACAACAGGGTTTGACTGAAGCTTTCTTT
j_call: TRBJ1-1
v_call: TRBV7-2
d_call: NA
clone_size: NA

cdr3_aa: CASSWETGWAGELFF
cdr3_nt: TGTGCCAGCAGTTGGGAGACAGGGTGGGCCGGGGAGCTGTTTTTT
j_call: TRBJ2-2
v_call: TRBV6-5
d_call: TRBD1
clone_size: NA

cdr3_aa: CASSYLPQGSYEQYF
cdr3_nt: TGTGCCAGCAGTTACCTCCCCCAGGGGTCCTACGAGCAGTACTTC
j_call: TRBJ2-7
v_call: TRBV6-2/TRBV6-3
d_call: NA
clone_size: NA

cdr3_aa: CASSYLGSSNYGYTF
cdr3_nt: TGTGCCAGCAGTTACCTAGGGAGCTCTAACTATGGCTACACCTTC
j_call: TRBJ1-2
v_call: TRBV6-5
d_call: NA
clone_size: once

cdr3_aa: CASSLGETQGKAFF
cdr3_nt: TGCGCCAGCAGCTTGGGGGAAACACAGGGGAAAGCTTTCTTT
j_call: TRBJ1-1
v_call: TRBV5-1
d_call: TRBD1
clone_size: few

cdr3_aa: CASSFNLYNEQFF
cdr3_nt: TGTGCCAGCAGTTTTAATCTGTACAATGAGCAGTTCTTC
j_call: TRBJ2-1
v_call: TRBV2
d_call: NA
clone_size: NA

cdr3_aa: CASSSSGGTFTDTQYF
cdr3_nt: TGTGCCAGCAGCTCTAGCGGGGGAACATTCACAGATACGCAGTATTTT
j_call: TRBJ2-3
v_call: TRBV7-6
d_call: TRBD2
clone_size: NA

cdr3_aa: CASSIGPSNSPLHF
cdr3_nt: TGTGCCAGTAGTATCGGGCCGAGCAATTCACCCCTCCACTTT
j_call: TRBJ1-6
v_call: TRBV19
d_call: NA
clone_size: NA

cdr3_aa: CASSRQGNTEAFF
cdr3_nt: TGTGCCAGCAGTCGGCAGGGGAACACTGAAGCTTTCTTT
j_call: TRBJ1-1
v_call: TRBV7-2
d_call: NA
clone_size: NA

cdr3_aa: CASSGLDSRSYEQYF
cdr3_nt: TGTGCCAGCAGCGGCTTGGACAGCCGGTCCTACGAGCAGTACTTC
j_call: TRBJ2-7
v_call: TRBV5-8
d_call: NA
clone_size: NA

cdr3_aa: CASSLGVRREQYF
cdr3_nt: TGTGCCAGCAGCTTAGGAGTACGGAGGGAGCAGTACTTC
j_call: TRBJ2-7
v_call: TRBV7-2
d_call: NA
clone_size: once

cdr3_aa: CASTRTGTYEQYF
cdr3_nt: TGTGCCAGCACTCGGACGGGAACCTACGAGCAGTACTTC
j_call: TRBJ2-7
v_call: TRBV25-1
d_call: NA
clone_size: NA

cdr3_aa: CASSPLRTSGGPNTGELFF
cdr3_nt: TGTGCCAGCTCACCCCTCAGGACTAGCGGGGGGCCAAACACCGGGGAGCTGTTTTTT
j_call: TRBJ2-2
v_call: TRBV18
d_call: TRBD2
clone_size: NA

cdr3_aa: CAIASYQFGSGTEAFF
cdr3_nt: TGTGCCATCGCGAGCTACCAGTTCGGTAGTGGCACTGAAGCTTTCTTT
j_call: TRBJ1-1
v_call: TRBV10-3
d_call: NA
clone_size: NA

cdr3_aa: CASSTSGGVVKNIQYF
cdr3_nt: TGTGCCAGCAGCACCAGTGGCGGGGTCGTCAAAAACATTCAGTACTTC
j_call: TRBJ2-4
v_call: TRBV11-2
d_call: NA
clone_size: NA

cdr3_aa: CASSLSSINQPQHF
cdr3_nt: TGTGCCAGCAGCTTAAGTTCTATTAATCAGCCCCAGCATTTT
j_call: TRBJ1-5
v_call: TRBV7-9
d_call: NA
clone_size: NA

cdr3_aa: CAWRVGGGSYNEQFF
cdr3_nt: TGTGCCTGGAGGGTTGGCGGGGGATCCTACAATGAGCAGTTCTTC
j_call: TRBJ2-1
v_call: TRBV30
d_call: TRBD2
clone_size: NA

cdr3_aa: CASSPGTNYNSPLHF
cdr3_nt: TGTGCCAGCTCACCAGGGACAAATTATAATTCACCCCTCCACTTT
j_call: TRBJ1-6
v_call: TRBV18
d_call: NA
clone_size: NA

cdr3_aa: CASSRALTDTQYF
cdr3_nt: TGTGCCAGCAGCCGGGCCCTCACAGATACGCAGTATTTT
j_call: TRBJ2-3
v_call: TRBV7-6
d_call: NA
clone_size: NA

cdr3_aa: CSVSPGGSTYEQYF
cdr3_nt: TGCAGCGTAAGTCCAGGGGGTTCAACTTACGAGCAGTACTTC
j_call: TRBJ2-7
v_call: TRBV29-1
d_call: TRBD1
clone_size: few

cdr3_aa: CASSQDPSGNQPQHF
cdr3_nt: TGCGCCAGCAGCCAAGACCCATCGGGGAATCAGCCCCAGCATTTT
j_call: TRBJ1-5
v_call: TRBV4-1
d_call: NA
clone_size: NA

cdr3_aa: CASSQESLAGRTDTQYF
cdr3_nt: TGCGCCAGCAGCCAAGAATCCCTAGCGGGGCGCACAGATACGCAGTATTTT
j_call: TRBJ2-3
v_call: TRBV4-1
d_call: TRBD2
clone_size: NA

cdr3_aa: CASSIDPRNYGYTF
cdr3_nt: TGTGCCAGTAGTATAGATCCCCGGAACTATGGCTACACCTTC
j_call: TRBJ1-2
v_call: TRBV19
d_call: NA
clone_size: NA

cdr3_aa: CASSDSGRRTGQPQHF
cdr3_nt: TGTGCCAGCAGTGACTCGGGCAGGAGGACGGGTCAGCCCCAGCATTTT
j_call: TRBJ1-5
v_call: TRBV2
d_call: NA
clone_size: NA

cdr3_aa: CASSEAGGDYGYTF
cdr3_nt: TGTGCCAGCAGTGAAGCGGGGGGAGACTATGGCTACACCTTC
j_call: TRBJ1-2
v_call: TRBV6-1
d_call: NA
clone_size: NA

cdr3_aa: CASSTGARGYTF
cdr3_nt: TGTGCCAGCAGTACGGGGGCGAGGGGCTACACCTTC
j_call: TRBJ1-2
v_call: TRBV5-4
d_call: NA
clone_size: NA

cdr3_aa: CASSQAGTGDSHFYGYTF
cdr3_nt: TGCGCCAGCAGCCAGGCCGGGACAGGAGATTCTCATTTCTATGGCTACACCTTC
j_call: TRBJ1-2
v_call: TRBV4-3
d_call: TRBD1
clone_size: once

cdr3_aa: CAWTGGGGGTDTQYF
cdr3_nt: TGTGCCTGGACCGGCGGGGGGGGCGGGACAGATACGCAGTATTTT
j_call: TRBJ2-3
v_call: TRBV30
d_call: TRBD2
clone_size: NA

cdr3_aa: CASSLRQGLNTEAFF
cdr3_nt: TGTGCCAGCAGTCTCCGACAGGGTCTGAACACTGAAGCTTTCTTT
j_call: TRBJ1-1
v_call: TRBV27
d_call: TRBD1
clone_size: NA